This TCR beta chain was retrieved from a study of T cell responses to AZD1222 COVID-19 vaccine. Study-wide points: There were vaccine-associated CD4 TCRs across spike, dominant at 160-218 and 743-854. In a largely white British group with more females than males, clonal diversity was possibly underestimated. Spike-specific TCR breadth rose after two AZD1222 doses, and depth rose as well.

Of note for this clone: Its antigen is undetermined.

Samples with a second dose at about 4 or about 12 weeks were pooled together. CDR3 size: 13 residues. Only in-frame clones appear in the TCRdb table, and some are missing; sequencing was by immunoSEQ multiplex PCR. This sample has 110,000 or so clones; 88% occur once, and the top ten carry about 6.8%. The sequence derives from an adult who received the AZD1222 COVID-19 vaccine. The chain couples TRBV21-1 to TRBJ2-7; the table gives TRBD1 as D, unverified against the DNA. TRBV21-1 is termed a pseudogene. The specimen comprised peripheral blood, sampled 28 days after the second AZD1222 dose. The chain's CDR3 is CASIRAGIYEQYF. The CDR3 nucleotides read TGTGCCAGCATCCGGGCAGGGATCTACGAGCAGTACTTC.